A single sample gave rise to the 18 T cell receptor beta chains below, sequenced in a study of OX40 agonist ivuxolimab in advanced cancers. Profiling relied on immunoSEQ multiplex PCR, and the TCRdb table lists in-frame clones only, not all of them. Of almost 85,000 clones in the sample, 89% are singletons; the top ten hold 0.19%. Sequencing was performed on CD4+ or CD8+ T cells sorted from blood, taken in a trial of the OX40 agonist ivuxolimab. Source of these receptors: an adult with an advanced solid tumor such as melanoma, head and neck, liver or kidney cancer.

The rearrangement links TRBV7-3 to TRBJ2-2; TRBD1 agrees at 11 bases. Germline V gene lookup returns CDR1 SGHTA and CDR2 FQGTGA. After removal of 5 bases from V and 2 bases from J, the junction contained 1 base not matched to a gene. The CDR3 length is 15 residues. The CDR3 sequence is CASSRTGGNTGELFF. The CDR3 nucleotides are TGTGCCAGCAGCCGGACAGGGGGCAACACCGGGGAGCTGTTTTTT.

The CDR3 reads CASSREFQGVSGLGYTF. The CDR3 DNA reads as TGTGCCAGCAGCCGGGAGTTTCAGGGGGTGTCGGGGTTGGGCTACACCTTC. The V and J genes are TRBV4-2 and TRBJ1-2, with 7 bases that match TRBD1. Germline values: CDR1 LGHNA, CDR2 YNFKEQ. V dropped 4 bases and J dropped 8; count of bases not matched to a gene: 19. This CDR3 is 17 amino acids long.

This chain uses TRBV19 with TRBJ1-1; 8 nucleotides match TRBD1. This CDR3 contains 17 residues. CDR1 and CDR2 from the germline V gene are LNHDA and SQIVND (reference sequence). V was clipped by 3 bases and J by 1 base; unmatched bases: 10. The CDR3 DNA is TGTGCCAGTAGTATGGGGACAGGTGGGGTTTGGAACACTGAAGCTTTCTTT. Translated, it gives CASSMGTGGVWNTEAFF.

This chain's CDR3 is CASSLPYTGTQYF. In nucleotides, the CDR3 is TGTGCCAGCAGTTTACCTTACACGGGTACGCAGTATTTT. The chain carries TRBV6-5 and TRBJ2-3, with D unclear. CDR1 is MNHEY and CDR2 is SVGAGI in the germline V gene. There are 13 residues in the CDR3. V lost 4 bases, J lost 8 bases, and 13 bases lay in between.

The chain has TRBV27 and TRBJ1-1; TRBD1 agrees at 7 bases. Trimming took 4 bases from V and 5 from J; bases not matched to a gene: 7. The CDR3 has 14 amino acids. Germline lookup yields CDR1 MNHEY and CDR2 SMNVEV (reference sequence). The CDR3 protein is CASSSRGRYTEAFF. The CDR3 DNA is TGTGCCAGCAGTTCCAGGGGGAGATATACTGAAGCTTTCTTT.

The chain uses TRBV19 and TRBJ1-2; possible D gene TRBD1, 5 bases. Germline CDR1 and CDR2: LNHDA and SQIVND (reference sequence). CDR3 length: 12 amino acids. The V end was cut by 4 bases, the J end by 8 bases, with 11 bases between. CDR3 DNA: TGTGCCAGTAGTACAGGGTTACGGGGCTACACCTTC. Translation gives CASSTGLRGYTF.

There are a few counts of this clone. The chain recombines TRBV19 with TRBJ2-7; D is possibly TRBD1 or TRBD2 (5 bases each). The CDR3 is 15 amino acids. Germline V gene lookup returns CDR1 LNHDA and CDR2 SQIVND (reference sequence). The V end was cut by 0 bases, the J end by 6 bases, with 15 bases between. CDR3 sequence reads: CASSIDPVWDREQYF. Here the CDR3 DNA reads TGTGCCAGTAGTATAGACCCGGTTTGGGACCGCGAGCAGTACTTC.

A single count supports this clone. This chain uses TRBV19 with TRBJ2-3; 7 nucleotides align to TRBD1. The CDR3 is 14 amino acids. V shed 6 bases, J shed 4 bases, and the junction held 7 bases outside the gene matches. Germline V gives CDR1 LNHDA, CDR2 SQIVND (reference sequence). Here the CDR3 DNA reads TGTGCCAGTAGGCCGGGACAGACGCCAGATACGCAGTATTTT. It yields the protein CASRPGQTPDTQYF.

The DNA for the CDR3 is TGTGCCAGTAGTATGGTGGCCAACGTCCTGACTTTC. Translation gives CASSMVANVLTF. V usage is TRBV19 and J usage is TRBJ2-6; D remains unclear. Germline CDR1 and CDR2: LNHDA and SQIVND (reference sequence). The V end lost 3 bases, the J end lost 6 bases, and 3 bases lay between the germline ends. CDR3 size: 12 residues.

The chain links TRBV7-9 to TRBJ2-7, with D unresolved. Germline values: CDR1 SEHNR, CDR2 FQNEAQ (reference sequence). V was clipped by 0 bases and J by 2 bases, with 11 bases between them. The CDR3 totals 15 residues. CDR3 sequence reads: CASSLAIAPAYEQYV. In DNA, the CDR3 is TGTGCCAGCAGCTTAGCAATTGCGCCCGCCTACGAGCAGTACGTC.

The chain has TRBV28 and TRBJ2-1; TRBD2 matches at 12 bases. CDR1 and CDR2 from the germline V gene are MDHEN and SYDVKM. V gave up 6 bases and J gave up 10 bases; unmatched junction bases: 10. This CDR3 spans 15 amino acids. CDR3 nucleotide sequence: TGTGCCAGCAGGGCTAGCGGGGGGGCCATGAGCGAGCAGTTCTTC. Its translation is CASRASGGAMSEQFF.

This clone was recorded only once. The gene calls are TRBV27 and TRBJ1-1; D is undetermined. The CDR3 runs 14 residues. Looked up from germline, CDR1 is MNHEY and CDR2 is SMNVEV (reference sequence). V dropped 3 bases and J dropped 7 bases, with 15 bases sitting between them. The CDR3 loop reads CASSFLGGPSEAFF. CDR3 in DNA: TGTGCCAGCAGTTTCCTGGGTGGCCCAAGTGAAGCTTTCTTT.

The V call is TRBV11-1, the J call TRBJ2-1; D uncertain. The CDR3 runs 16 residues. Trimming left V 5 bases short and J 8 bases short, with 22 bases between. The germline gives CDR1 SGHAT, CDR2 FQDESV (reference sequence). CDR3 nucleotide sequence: TGTGCCAGCAGCCTAGGTCGCCAGCGCAGAATCGATGAGCAGTTCTTC. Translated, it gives CASSLGRQRRIDEQFF.

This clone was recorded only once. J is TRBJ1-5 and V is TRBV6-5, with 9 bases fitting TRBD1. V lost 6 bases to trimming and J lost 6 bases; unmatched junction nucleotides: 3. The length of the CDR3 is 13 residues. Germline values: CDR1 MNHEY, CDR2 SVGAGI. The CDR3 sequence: CASRKTGGQPQHF. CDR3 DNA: TGTGCCAGCAGGAAGACAGGGGGTCAGCCCCAGCATTTT.

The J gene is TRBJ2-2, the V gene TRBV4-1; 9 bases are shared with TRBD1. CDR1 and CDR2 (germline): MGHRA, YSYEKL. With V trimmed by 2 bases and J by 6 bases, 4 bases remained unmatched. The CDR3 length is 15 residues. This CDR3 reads CASSQPRQGAGELFF. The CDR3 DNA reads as TGCGCCAGCAGCCAACCCCGACAGGGGGCCGGGGAGCTGTTTTTT.

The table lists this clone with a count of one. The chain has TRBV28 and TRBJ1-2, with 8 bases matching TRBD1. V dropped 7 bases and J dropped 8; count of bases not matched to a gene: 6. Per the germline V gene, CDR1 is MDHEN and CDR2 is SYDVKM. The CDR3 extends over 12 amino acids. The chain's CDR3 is CASMVRGLGYTF. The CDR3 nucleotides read TGTGCCAGCATGGTCAGGGGGCTCGGCTACACCTTC.

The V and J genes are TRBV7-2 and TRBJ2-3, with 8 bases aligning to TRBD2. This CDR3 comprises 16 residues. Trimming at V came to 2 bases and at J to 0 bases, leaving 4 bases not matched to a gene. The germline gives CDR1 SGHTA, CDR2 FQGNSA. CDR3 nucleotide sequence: TGTGCCAGCAGCTTATCGGGACTAGTGAGCACAGATACGCAGTATTTT. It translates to CASSLSGLVSTDTQYF.

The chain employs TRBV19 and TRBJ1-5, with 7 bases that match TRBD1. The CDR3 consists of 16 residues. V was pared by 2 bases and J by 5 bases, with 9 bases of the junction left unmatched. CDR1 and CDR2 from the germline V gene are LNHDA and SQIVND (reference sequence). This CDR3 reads CASSIKGQSNYQPQHF. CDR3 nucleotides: TGTGCCAGTAGTATAAAGGGACAGTCGAATTATCAGCCCCAGCATTTT.